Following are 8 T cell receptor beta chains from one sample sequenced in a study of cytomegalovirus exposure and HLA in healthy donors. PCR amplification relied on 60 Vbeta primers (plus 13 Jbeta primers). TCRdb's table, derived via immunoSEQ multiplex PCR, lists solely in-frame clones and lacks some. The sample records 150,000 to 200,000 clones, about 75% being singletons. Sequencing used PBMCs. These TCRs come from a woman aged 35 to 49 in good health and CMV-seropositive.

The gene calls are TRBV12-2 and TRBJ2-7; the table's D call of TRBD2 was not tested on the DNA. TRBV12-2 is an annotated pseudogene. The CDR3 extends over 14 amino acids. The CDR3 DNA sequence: TGTGCAAGTCGCTGCCCACGGGGGTCCTACGAGCAGTACTTC. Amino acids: CASRCPRGSYEQYF.

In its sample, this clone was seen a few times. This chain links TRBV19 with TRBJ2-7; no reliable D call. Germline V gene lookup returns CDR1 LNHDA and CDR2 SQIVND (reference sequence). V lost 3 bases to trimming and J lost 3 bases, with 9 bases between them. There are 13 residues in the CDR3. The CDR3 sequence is CASSINFRYEQYF. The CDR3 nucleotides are TGTGCCAGTAGTATTAATTTTCGCTACGAGCAGTACTTC.

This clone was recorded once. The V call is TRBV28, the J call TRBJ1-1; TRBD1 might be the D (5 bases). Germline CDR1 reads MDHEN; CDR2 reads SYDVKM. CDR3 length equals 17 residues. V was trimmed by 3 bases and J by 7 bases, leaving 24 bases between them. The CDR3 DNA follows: TGTGCCAGCAGTTTTTGGCAACAACCCAGGGATAGGGTTGAAGCTTTCTTT. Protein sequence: CASSFWQQPRDRVEAFF.

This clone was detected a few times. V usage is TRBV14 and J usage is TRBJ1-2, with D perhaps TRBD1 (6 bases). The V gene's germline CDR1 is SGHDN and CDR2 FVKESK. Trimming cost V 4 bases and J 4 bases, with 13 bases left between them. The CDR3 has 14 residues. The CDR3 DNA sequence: TGTGCCAGCAGCCGGGACATTTCCCTCTATGGCTACACCTTC. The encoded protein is CASSRDISLYGYTF. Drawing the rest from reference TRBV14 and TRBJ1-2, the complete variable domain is EAGVTQFPSHSVIEKGQTVTLRCDPISGHDNLYWYRRVMGKEIKFLLHFVKESKQDESGMPNNRFLAERTGGTYSTLKVQPAELEDSGVYFCASSRDISLYGYTFGSGTRLTVV.

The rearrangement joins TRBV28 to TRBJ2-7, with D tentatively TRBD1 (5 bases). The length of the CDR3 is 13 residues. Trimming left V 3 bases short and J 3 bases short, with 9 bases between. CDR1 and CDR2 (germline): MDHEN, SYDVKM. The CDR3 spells CASSFPTGYEQYF. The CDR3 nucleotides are TGTGCCAGCAGTTTCCCTACAGGCTACGAGCAGTACTTC.

In DNA form, the CDR3 reads TGTGCCAGCTCCAACGGGGGACAGGGGGTTCAGCCCCAGCATTTT. Protein sequence: CASSNGGQGVQPQHF. The genes are TRBV18 and TRBJ1-5; 11 nucleotides align to TRBD1. J lost 6 bases, V lost 6 bases, and 7 bases had no gene match. CDR3 size: 15 residues. Germline CDR1 reads KGHSH; CDR2 reads LQKENI. The full variable domain, rest sourced from reference TRBV18 and TRBJ1-5, is NAGVMQNPRHLVRRRGQEARLRCSPMKGHSHVYWYRQLPEEGLKFMVYLQKENIIDESGMPKERFSAEFPKEGPSILRIQQVVRGDSAAYFCASSNGGQGVQPQHFGDGTRLSIL.

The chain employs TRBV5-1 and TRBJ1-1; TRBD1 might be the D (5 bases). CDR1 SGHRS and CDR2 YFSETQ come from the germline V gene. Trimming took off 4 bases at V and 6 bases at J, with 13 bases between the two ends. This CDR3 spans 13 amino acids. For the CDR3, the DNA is TGCGCCAGCAGCCCTGACAGTTCGTCTGAAGCTTTCTTT. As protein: CASSPDSSSEAFF.

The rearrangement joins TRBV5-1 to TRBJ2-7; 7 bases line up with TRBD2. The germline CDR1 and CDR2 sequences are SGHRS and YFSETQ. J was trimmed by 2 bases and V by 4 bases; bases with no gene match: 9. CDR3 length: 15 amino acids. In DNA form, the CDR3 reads TGCGCCAGCAGCCCCGGCGGGGGATCTCCCTACGAGCAGTACTTC. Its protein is CASSPGGGSPYEQYF.